This entry is about one T cell receptor (beta chain). This sample was taken from a study of shared clonotypes between healthy human individuals. The germline V gene encodes CDR1 LNHDA and CDR2 SQIVND (reference sequence). The CDR3 is 12 amino acids. The ends were cut back, 3 bases at V and 1 base at J, with 1 base in the middle. The assay ran at deep level. Unsorted PBMC DNA was run through sequencing on ten immunoSEQ deep assay plates. Assay: immunoSEQ multiplex PCR; the TCRdb copy retains only in-frame clones and omits some. The sample lists about 490,000 clones; less than 80% were seen once. This rearrangement joins TRBV19 to TRBJ1-5; D remains unclear. The clonotype comes from a woman in her thirties or forties in good health. Some clones in this sample may be carry-over from other donors' samples. The sample comprised PBMCs. The CDR3 bases are TGTGCCAGTAGTATGAGCAATCAGCCCCAGCATTTT. Its protein is CASSMSNQPQHF.